In its sample, the clone carrying this T cell receptor (beta chain) was seen many times. What it binds is not known. This entry belongs to a study of response to subunit inactivated influenza vaccine. TCRdb re-called the RT-PCR reads through MiXCR, storing one row per CDR3 protein. Of 530,000 or so distinct CDR3 sequences in the sample, about an eighth are singletons; the top ten hold more than 8.5%. Study outcomes and limitations: A suggestion made by the authors is that each seasonal influenza vaccination recruits few new T cells.

The clonotype originates from a man aged 45-65 years who received an inactivated influenza vaccine. The sequencing here drew on PBMCs from blood, taken on the day of vaccination.

CDR3 residues: CSVGGQGSGNTIYF. CDR3 bases: TGCAGCGTTGGGGGACAGGGCTCTGGAAACACCATATATTTT. The chain recombines TRBV29-1 with TRBJ1-3; 9 nucleotides match TRBD1. Germline CDR1 SQVTM, CDR2 ANQGSEA. This CDR3 spans 14 amino acids. V was clipped by 4 bases and J by 0 bases; unmatched bases: 1.